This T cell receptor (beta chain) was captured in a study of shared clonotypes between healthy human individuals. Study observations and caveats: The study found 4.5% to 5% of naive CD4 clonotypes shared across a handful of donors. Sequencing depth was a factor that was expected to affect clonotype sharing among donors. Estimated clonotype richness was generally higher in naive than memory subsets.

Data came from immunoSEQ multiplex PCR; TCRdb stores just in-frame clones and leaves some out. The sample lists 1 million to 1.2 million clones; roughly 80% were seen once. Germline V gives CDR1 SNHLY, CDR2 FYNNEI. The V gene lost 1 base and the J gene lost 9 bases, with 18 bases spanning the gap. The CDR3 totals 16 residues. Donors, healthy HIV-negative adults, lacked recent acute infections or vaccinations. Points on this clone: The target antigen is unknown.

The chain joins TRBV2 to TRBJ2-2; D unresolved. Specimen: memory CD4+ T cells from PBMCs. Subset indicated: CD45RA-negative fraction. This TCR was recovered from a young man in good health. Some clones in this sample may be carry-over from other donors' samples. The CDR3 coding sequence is TGTGCCAGCAGTGAAGGTAGCCTCCTAGGCAACCGGGAGCTGTTTTTT. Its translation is CASSEGSLLGNRELFF.